This TCR beta chain was obtained from a study of metastatic and nonmetastatic thyroid tumors. About the research overall: A comparison of repertoires was made across blood and tumor or nodule tissue from malignant and benign thyroid patients. General study findings and limits: For both blood and tumor, malignant thyroid tumors reportedly showed significantly higher TCR beta diversity than benign nodules did.

TCRdb reanalyzed the PCR reads via MiXCR. Of 35,000 to 50,000 clones in the sample, approximately 25% were seen once. About this clone itself: Its specificity is unknown.

No treatment of any kind had been given to any patient before thyroid surgery. The CDR3 contains 11 residues. V lost 6 bases to trimming and J lost 6 bases, with 8 bases between them. In germline, CDR1 is MNHEY, CDR2 SVGEGT. This clonotype was obtained from a female donor with papillary thyroid cancer or a benign thyroid nodule (not recorded which). Some clones in this sample may be carry-over from other donors' samples. This rearrangement joins TRBV6-2 or TRBV6-3 to TRBJ1-2; D remains unclear. The sequenced sample was tumor tissue. CDR3 loop: CASRDEDGYTF. The CDR3 DNA reads TGTGCCAGCAGAGACGAGGATGGCTACACCTTC.